These 26 T cell receptor beta chains were sequenced from one sample in a study of chemoradiotherapy in HPV16-positive cancers. Data came from immunoSEQ multiplex PCR; TCRdb stores just in-frame clones and leaves some out. Of under 70,000 clones listed, about 88% were seen once; the top ten hold about 3.5%. Here the sequenced sample was blood, taken from a patient who underwent chemoradiotherapy. The receptor source for this set is a human donor with HPV-associated anogenital cancer.

This chain links TRBV5-4 with TRBJ2-1, with TRBD2 matching 10 bases. The length of the CDR3 is 18 residues. The germline gives CDR1 SGHNT, CDR2 YYREEE (reference sequence). J lost 3 bases, V lost 0 bases, and 9 bases had no gene match. The CDR3 DNA reads as TGTGCCAGCAGCTTGGGCCTAGCGGGAGTCTTCGGCTACAATGAGCAGTTCTTC. This translates into CASSLGLAGVFGYNEQFF.

The V and J genes are TRBV7-2 and TRBJ1-1, with 7 bases fitting TRBD1. V trimming: 0 bases; J trimming: 3 bases; junction bases outside the gene matches: 1. Per the germline V gene, CDR1 is SGHTA and CDR2 is FQGNSA. The CDR3 spans 14 residues. This chain's CDR3 is CASSLAGGHTEAFF. CDR3 nucleotides: TGTGCCAGCAGCTTAGCAGGGGGCCACACTGAAGCTTTCTTT.

On this clone: The junction differs from germline at one of its ends, possibly a read error. The chain uses TRBV25-1 and TRBJ1-2, with D possibly matching TRBD1 (5 bases). Germline assignment: CDR1 MGHDK and CDR2 SYGVNS. The CDR3 length is 15 residues. The CDR3 DNA follows: TGTGCCAGCAGGGAATGGGGGTCCCACGGGGATGGCTACACCTTC. It yields the protein CASREWGSHGDGYTF.

To note about this clone: In the same sample, other DNA sequences code for this CDR3. The CDR3 bases are TGTGCCAGCAGTAAAGAGGGGGGATCCTACAATGAGCAGTTCTTC. Translating gives CASSKEGGSYNEQFF. The genes are TRBV6-1 and TRBJ2-1; D is perhaps TRBD1 or TRBD2 (6 bases each). The CDR3 has 15 residues. The ends were cut back, 5 bases at V and 1 base at J, with 12 bases in the middle. Germline V gives CDR1 MNHNS, CDR2 SASEGT.

The J gene is TRBJ2-7, the V gene TRBV30, with 10 nucleotides matching TRBD1. Germline V gene sequence: CDR1 GTSNPN, CDR2 SVGIG (reference sequence). Trimming took 1 base from V and 2 from J; bases not matched to a gene: 2. CDR3 length: 14 residues. The CDR3 is CAWSAGTGAYEQYF. DNA for the CDR3: TGTGCCTGGAGTGCCGGGACAGGGGCCTACGAGCAGTACTTC.

The gene calls are TRBV25-1 and TRBJ2-5; D gene unclear. The germline V and J ends were trimmed by 6 bases and 5 bases, with 7 bases remaining between them. CDR3 length: 11 amino acids. Germline loops: CDR1 MGHDK, CDR2 SYGVNS. The CDR3 DNA sequence: TGTGCCAGCAGCTTGGTTGAGACCCAGTACTTC. It translates to CASSLVETQYF.

The chain is built from TRBV5-6 and TRBJ2-5; 11 bases line up with TRBD2. The CDR3 loop spans 16 amino acids. With 3 bases clipped from V and 0 bases from J, the junction kept 4 bases outside the gene matches. Germline V gene lookup returns CDR1 SGHDT and CDR2 YYEEEE. The DNA for the CDR3 is TGTGCCAGCAGCTCACGACTAGCGGGATACCAAGAGACCCAGTACTTC. Amino acids: CASSSRLAGYQETQYF.

This clone was observed a single time. The genes are TRBV9 and TRBJ2-1, with 7 bases aligning to TRBD2. Germline loops: CDR1 SGDLS, CDR2 YYNGEE. Trimming at V came to 7 bases and at J to 0 bases, leaving 4 bases not matched to a gene. There are 14 residues in the CDR3. CDR3: CASGTTSSYNEQFF. In DNA form, the CDR3 reads TGTGCCAGCGGGACTACAAGCTCCTACAATGAGCAGTTCTTC.

The rearrangement uses TRBV18 and TRBJ2-1; TRBD2 might be the D (7 bases). Trimming removed 0 bases at V and 6 bases at J, with 21 bases between. This CDR3 contains 18 residues. CDR1 and CDR2 (germline): KGHSH, LQKENI. DNA of the CDR3: TGTGCCAGCTCACCACCGGGAGGGGGGGGAGAGGGCTTCAATGAGCAGTTCTTC. This codes for CASSPPGGGGEGFNEQFF.

V gene TRBV5-6 combines with J gene TRBJ2-7; 10 bases fit TRBD1. The CDR3 covers 16 residues. Trimming took 4 bases from V and 6 from J; bases not matched to a gene: 13. Germline values: CDR1 SGHDT, CDR2 YYEEEE. CDR3 nucleotide sequence: TGTGCCAGCAGCCCACATGGGACAGGGGTGCAACGCGAGCAGTACTTC. Its protein product is CASSPHGTGVQREQYF.

The rearrangement links TRBV25-1 to TRBJ2-5; 8 positions match TRBD2. The V gene end was trimmed by 3 bases and the J gene end by 0 bases; junction bases not matched to a gene: 6. This CDR3 region has 16 residues. Germline V gene lookup returns CDR1 MGHDK and CDR2 SYGVNS. CDR3 nucleotides: TGTGCCAGCAGTGAGGGTAGCGGGATTTACCAAGAGACCCAGTACTTC. The encoded protein is CASSEGSGIYQETQYF.

This chain connects TRBV5-1 to TRBJ1-1; 7 bases are a match to TRBD1. Germline V gene lookup returns CDR1 SGHRS and CDR2 YFSETQ. The CDR3 loop spans 15 amino acids. Trimming at V came to 1 base and at J to 0 bases, leaving 3 bases not matched to a gene. CDR3 residues: CASSLPGQMNTEAFF. In DNA, the CDR3 is TGCGCCAGCAGCTTGCCGGGACAGATGAACACTGAAGCTTTCTTT.

V is TRBV11-2 and J is TRBJ2-6, with 7 nucleotides matching TRBD2. Unmatched junction bases numbered 3, after V lost 1 base and J lost 0 bases. The CDR3 is made up of 17 amino acids. The germline CDR1 and CDR2 sequences are SGHAT and FQNNGV. In nucleotides, the CDR3 is TGTGCCAGCAGCTTAGCTCGCGGGGGCTCTGGGGCCAACGTCCTGACTTTC. Translating it yields CASSLARGGSGANVLTF.

The chain combines TRBV9 with TRBJ2-2, with 8 bases identical to TRBD2. V trimming: 0 bases; J trimming: 2 bases; junction bases outside the gene matches: 6. Germline CDR1 SGDLS, CDR2 YYNGEE. CDR3 size: 17 residues. The CDR3 nucleotides read TGTGCCAGCAGCGTAGAAAGACTAGCGCTTAACACCGGGGAGCTGTTTTTT. It codes for CASSVERLALNTGELFF.

As regards this clone: The sample has other DNA sequences that encode this CDR3 too. This chain uses TRBV4-3 with TRBJ2-6, with 8 bases aligning to TRBD1. The J segment lost 0 bases and the V segment lost 3 bases, leaving 10 bases of the junction unmatched. The CDR3 has 19 amino acids. Germline-derived CDR1 and CDR2 are LGHNA and YSLEER. CDR3 in DNA: TGCGCCAGCAGCCAGGCGGACAGGGCGGTTCCCTCTGGGGCCAACGTCCTGACTTTC. Its protein product is CASSQADRAVPSGANVLTF.

This chain joins TRBV4-1 and TRBJ2-2; 8 bases align to TRBD1. Losses at the gene ends were 0 bases for V and 6 bases for J; bases not matched to a gene: 3. Germline CDR1 MGHRA, CDR2 YSYEKL. CDR3 length: 15 residues. CDR3 in amino acids: CASSQEGQVSGELFF. The CDR3 region has the DNA TGCGCCAGCAGCCAAGAGGGACAGGTCTCCGGGGAGCTGTTTTTT.

J is TRBJ1-1 and V is TRBV15; D might be TRBD1 (6 bases). CDR3 size: 15 residues. Between the trimmed V and J ends, which lost 1 base and 1 base, there was a span of 10 bases. CDR1 and CDR2 (germline): LNHNV, YYDKDF (reference sequence). The chain's CDR3 is CATSRVGTRNTEAFF. The CDR3 nucleotides are TGTGCCACCAGCAGAGTGGGGACAAGGAACACTGAAGCTTTCTTT.

DNA of the CDR3: TGTGCCTGGAGTTTCCAGAGAGGCACAGATACGCAGTATTTT. Translated, it gives CAWSFQRGTDTQYF. V and J are TRBV30 and TRBJ2-3, with unresolved D. V shed 2 bases and J shed 1 base, with 10 bases lying between them. Germline lookup yields CDR1 GTSNPN and CDR2 SVGIG (reference sequence). CDR3 length: 14 amino acids.

This clone is a singleton in its sample. V gene TRBV6-5 combines with J gene TRBJ2-5; the match to TRBD1 covers 7 bases. V trimming: 6 bases; J trimming: 4 bases; junction bases outside the gene matches: 8. The CDR3 extends over 14 amino acids. Per germline, CDR1 MNHEY and CDR2 SVGAGI. This chain's CDR3 is CASRATGLGETQYF. CDR3 DNA: TGTGCCAGCAGGGCGACAGGGCTGGGAGAGACCCAGTACTTC.

The CDR3 region has the DNA TGCGCCAGCGGGGCGGGGGTGCCCCAAAACACCGGGGAGCTGTTTTTT. This encodes CASGAGVPQNTGELFF. This sequence joins TRBV5-1 and TRBJ2-2; TRBD2 aligns across 7 bases. The J segment lost 2 bases and the V segment lost 7 bases, leaving 11 bases of the junction unmatched. The germline CDR1 and CDR2 sequences are SGHRS and YFSETQ. The CDR3 is 16 residues long.

The chain employs TRBV21-1 and TRBJ1-4. TRBV21-1 is annotated as a pseudogene. The CDR3 consists of 20 residues. CDR3 protein: CASSKEGGRENGTTNEKLFF. CDR3 DNA: TGTGCCAGCAGCAAAGAAGGAGGCAGGGAAAATGGGACAACTAATGAAAAACTGTTTTTT.

This sequence joins TRBV4-2 and TRBJ1-4; D is ambiguous. V lost 6 bases and J 0 bases, leaving 8 bases between the germline ends. The CDR3 extends over 14 amino acids. CDR1 is LGHNA and CDR2 is YNFKEQ in the germline V gene. CDR3 sequence reads: CASSKTATNEKLFF. CDR3 nucleotides: TGTGCCAGCAGTAAAACAGCAACTAATGAAAAACTGTTTTTT.

V gene TRBV27 combines with J gene TRBJ1-2, with D unresolved. Germline CDR1 is MNHEY and CDR2 is SMNVEV (reference sequence). V gave up 2 bases and J gave up 11 bases, with 18 bases separating them. The CDR3 has 14 amino acids. CDR3 loop: CASSLERVPTFYTF. The CDR3 DNA sequence: TGTGCCAGCAGTTTAGAACGGGTCCCCACTTTTTACACCTTC.

This chain uses TRBV19 with TRBJ1-2; 10 bases line up with TRBD1. Germline assignment: CDR1 LNHDA and CDR2 SQIVND (reference sequence). J gave up 6 bases and V 4 bases, and 5 bases lay outside the gene matches. The CDR3 has 14 residues. As DNA, the CDR3 is TGTGCCAGTAGTACCCGGGACAGGGGACATGGCTACACCTTC. Translated, it gives CASSTRDRGHGYTF.

This clone was counted a single time. This chain connects TRBV6-5 to TRBJ1-1; unclear D gene. V lost 5 bases to trimming and J lost 7 bases, with 11 bases between them. The CDR3 covers 12 residues. Germline-derived CDR1 and CDR2 are MNHEY and SVGAGI. The CDR3 DNA is TGTGCCAGCAGTGCCACGACCAGTGAAGCTTTCTTT. Translating gives CASSATTSEAFF.

The CDR3 protein is CSVEFGTGGGLAGELFF. DNA for the CDR3: TGCAGCGTTGAGTTCGGGACAGGGGGCGGATTAGCCGGGGAGCTGTTTTTT. This chain joins TRBV29-1 and TRBJ2-2; 12 positions match TRBD1. The CDR3 is made up of 17 amino acids. V trimming: 3 bases; J trimming: 6 bases; junction bases outside the gene matches: 11. CDR1 is SQVTM and CDR2 is ANQGSEA in the germline V gene.